Below are 19 T cell receptor beta chains sequenced from a single sample in a study of human T cells and chemical hapten exposure. TCRdb analysed the RACE reads with MiXCR anew, one entry per CDR3 protein. The sample records 150,000 to 200,000 distinct CDR3 sequences, about 22% being singletons. Described time point: patch test 3, about 24 weeks after DPC sensitization. The treatment here: therapeutic diphenylcyclopropenone sensitization with weekly scalp DPC. Here the sequenced sample was whole blood, taken in connection with sensitization to the hapten diphenylcyclopropenone (DPC). The receptors derive from a woman in her 40s with alopecia areata. Some clones in this sample may be carry-over from other donors' samples.

In this sample, this clonotype turned up a few times. V usage is TRBV5-1 and J usage is TRBJ1-6, with D hard to call. Trimming cost V 4 bases and J 5 bases, with 16 bases left between them. The CDR3 consists of 16 residues. The germline V gene encodes CDR1 SGHRS and CDR2 YFSETQ. CDR3 amino acids: CASSPRSGGNNSPLHF. The CDR3 bases are TGCGCCAGCAGCCCGAGGTCCGGAGGGAATAATTCACCCCTCCACTTT.

This clonotype was observed a handful of times. The rearrangement joins TRBV5-1 to TRBJ2-3, with TRBD1 matching over 9 bases. Germline V lookup: CDR1 SGHRS, CDR2 YFSETQ. This CDR3 has 17 amino acids. V lost 3 bases, J lost 3 bases, and 11 bases stayed unmatched. CDR3 sequence reads: CASSWGPGQGRTDTQYF. CDR3 sequence (DNA): TGCGCCAGCAGCTGGGGGCCGGGACAGGGTCGAACAGATACGCAGTATTTT.

V is TRBV6-5 and J is TRBJ1-5, with D unclear. V dropped 6 bases and J dropped 3 bases, with 9 bases sitting between them. The germline gives CDR1 MNHEY, CDR2 SVGAGI. The CDR3 extends over 13 amino acids. This CDR3 is CASRRDANQPQHF. The CDR3 DNA follows: TGTGCCAGCAGGCGCGACGCCAATCAGCCCCAGCATTTT.

The count of this clonotype is one. The chain carries TRBV10-3 and TRBJ2-7, with D perhaps matching TRBD1 (5 bases). V was shortened by 3 bases and J by 6 bases, with 21 bases between the two germline ends. This CDR3 is built from 16 residues. The germline V gene encodes CDR1 ENHRY and CDR2 SYGVKD. The CDR3 bases are TGTGCCATCAGTGACAGAAACCGACAGTTACGGTCCGAGCAGTACTTC. Translation: CAISDRNRQLRSEQYF.

This clonotype appeared a single time. V is TRBV10-3 and J is TRBJ1-2; maybe TRBD1 (6 bases). Germline V gene lookup returns CDR1 ENHRY and CDR2 SYGVKD. This CDR3 is 12 amino acids long. V lost 7 bases, J lost 8 bases, and 14 bases lay in between. CDR3 DNA sequence: TGTGCCATCAAAGGGGTAGACAGGGGCTACACCTTC. Translating gives CAIKGVDRGYTF.

The chain joins TRBV5-1 to TRBJ1-1; no firm D call. Trimming removed 0 bases at V and 1 base at J, with 7 bases between. CDR3 length: 14 residues. The germline V gene has CDR1 SGHRS and CDR2 YFSETQ. CDR3 loop: CASSLEIQNTEAFF. CDR3 DNA sequence: TGCGCCAGCAGCTTGGAGATTCAGAACACTGAAGCTTTCTTT. The whole variable domain, remainder taken from reference TRBV5-1 and TRBJ1-1, is KAGVTQTPRYLIKTRGQQVTLSCSPISGHRSVSWYQQTPGQGLQFLFEYFSETQRNKGNFPGRFSGRQFSNSRSEMNVSTLELGDSALYLCASSLEIQNTEAFFGQGTRLTVV.

The chain carries TRBV7-2 and TRBJ2-7, with 8 bases matching TRBD2. Germline-derived CDR1 and CDR2 are SGHTA and FQGNSA. CDR3 size: 14 residues. Trimming removed 5 bases from V and 4 bases from J; junction bases left unmatched: 7. The CDR3 DNA is TGTGCCAGCAGCGCCGCTAGCGGGTTTTACGAGCAGTACTTC. Protein: CASSAASGFYEQYF.

This clonotype occurred a few times. V is TRBV5-1 and J is TRBJ2-7; 14 positions match TRBD2. Germline CDR1 SGHRS, CDR2 YFSETQ. The J segment lost 7 bases and the V segment lost 5 bases, leaving 5 bases of the junction unmatched. The CDR3 loop spans 14 amino acids. The CDR3 spells CASRGLAGEDEQYF. DNA of the CDR3: TGCGCCAGCAGGGGACTAGCGGGAGAGGATGAGCAGTACTTC.

The V call is TRBV7-9, the J call TRBJ2-6; D not certain. V was trimmed by 10 bases and J by 0 bases, leaving 10 bases between them. This CDR3 region has 14 residues. CDR1 and CDR2 (germline): SEHNR, FQNEAQ (reference sequence). The DNA of the CDR3 is TGTGCCATCGCCCGGGCCTCTGGGGCCAACGTCCTGACTTTC. Its protein product is CAIARASGANVLTF.

This clonotype was counted between two and nine times. The rearrangement links TRBV6-2 or TRBV6-3 to TRBJ1-5, with TRBD1 identical over 9 bases. In germline, CDR1 is MNHEY, CDR2 SVGEGT. The V and J ends lost 4 bases and 2 bases, in that order; junction bases with no gene match: 6. The CDR3 sequence is 16 residues long. The CDR3 DNA reads TGTGCCAGCAGTTGGCTACAGGGGGCAGGCAATCAGCCCCAGCATTTT. This codes for CASSWLQGAGNQPQHF.

There are a few counts of this clonotype. The chain has TRBV28 and TRBJ1-5; D gene ambiguous. The CDR3 spans 12 residues. V shed 8 bases and J shed 2 bases, with 7 bases lying between them. From germline, CDR1 is MDHEN and CDR2 SYDVKM. The CDR3 region has the DNA TGTGCCAGCGCGGTGGGCAATCAGCCCCAGCATTTT. This translates into CASAVGNQPQHF.

V gene TRBV6-2 or TRBV6-3 combines with J gene TRBJ1-2; 7 bases fit TRBD1. Germline V gives CDR1 MNHEY, CDR2 SVGEGT. The CDR3 runs 15 residues. V shed 5 bases, J shed 1 base, and the junction held 7 bases outside the gene matches. CDR3 in amino acids: CASSQDRRYNYGYTF. The CDR3 nucleotides are TGTGCCAGCAGTCAGGACAGGAGATATAACTATGGCTACACCTTC.

This rearrangement joins TRBV5-8 to TRBJ1-5; D uncertain. Germline V gene sequence: CDR1 SGHTS, CDR2 YDEGEE. The V and J ends lost 0 bases and 2 bases respectively, with 9 bases between them. This CDR3 has 15 residues. The CDR3 bases are TGTGCCAGCAGCTTGGCCAACCGCGGCAATCAGCCCCAGCATTTT. Protein product: CASSLANRGNQPQHF.

This clonotype showed up just a few times. The chain links TRBV9 to TRBJ2-2; D is unresolved. Germline assignment: CDR1 SGDLS and CDR2 YYNGEE. V was trimmed by 0 bases and J by 5 bases, leaving 11 bases between them. The CDR3 is made up of 15 amino acids. Here the CDR3 reads CASSVVGLETGELFF. The DNA of the CDR3 is TGTGCCAGCAGCGTAGTGGGCCTCGAGACCGGGGAGCTGTTTTTT. Using reference TRBV9 and TRBJ2-2 for the parts outside the CDR3, the full variable domain is DSGVTQTPKHLITATGQRVTLRCSPRSGDLSVYWYQQSLDQGLQFLIQYYNGEERAKGNILERFSAQQFPDLHSELNLSSLELGDSALYFCASSVVGLETGELFFGEGSRLTVL.

The chain employs TRBV20-1 and TRBJ2-5; 10 positions match TRBD2. With 5 bases clipped from V and 0 bases from J, the junction kept 12 bases outside the gene matches. The CDR3 contains 17 residues. Germline CDR1 is DFQATT and CDR2 is SNEGSKA (reference sequence). The CDR3 DNA sequence: TGCAGTGCTCGCCCACCCGGACTAGCGGTAAACCAAGAGACCCAGTACTTC. Translation gives CSARPPGLAVNQETQYF.

This clonotype has more than one count but fewer than ten. The rearrangement joins TRBV24-1 to TRBJ2-5; 7 positions match TRBD1. The CDR3 runs 16 residues. Germline lookup yields CDR1 KGHDR and CDR2 SFDVKD. Trimming took 2 bases from V and 5 from J; bases not matched to a gene: 10. CDR3 region: CATSDYLQGSEETQYF. In nucleotides, the CDR3 is TGTGCCACCAGTGATTACCTACAGGGGTCCGAGGAGACCCAGTACTTC.

The rearrangement joins TRBV15 to TRBJ2-7; D might be TRBD1 (5 bases). Germline V gene sequence: CDR1 LNHNV, CDR2 YYDKDF (reference sequence). V gave up 0 bases and J gave up 4 bases, with 13 bases separating them. This CDR3 is 15 amino acids long. In DNA, the CDR3 is TGTGCCACCAGCAGAGATCTGGGCGACAGTTACGAGCAGTACTTC. It encodes CATSRDLGDSYEQYF.

A few counts support this clonotype. The gene calls are TRBV5-1 and TRBJ2-1; the D is unclear. The CDR3 has 17 residues. CDR1 and CDR2 (germline): SGHRS, YFSETQ. V was shortened by 0 bases and J by 0 bases, with 13 bases between the two germline ends. CDR3 bases: TGCGCCAGCAGCTTGGGTATGGCGCGGAGCTCCTACAATGAGCAGTTCTTC. Protein: CASSLGMARSSYNEQFF.

This chain connects TRBV6-6 to TRBJ1-1; D perhaps matches TRBD1 (5 bases). The CDR3 consists of 16 residues. CDR1 and CDR2 from the germline V gene are MNHNY and SVGAGI (reference sequence). V gave up 2 bases and J gave up 1 base, with 14 bases separating them. CDR3 sequence reads: CASSYEQAGGNTEAFF. Written as DNA, the CDR3 is TGTGCCAGCAGTTACGAACAGGCAGGAGGGAACACTGAAGCTTTCTTT.